A single sample is the source of the 26 T cell receptor beta chains below, sequenced in a study of spatial heterogeneity in lung cancer. TCRdb re-derived calls from the 5' RACE reads in MiXCR, one entry per CDR3 protein. The data contain roughly 91,000 distinct CDR3 sequences, approximately 21% of them singletons. Time point meaning: sample taken at primary tumor resection. Whole RNA obtained from tumor, nontumor lung or frozen PBMC underwent sequencing without sorting. The starting material was PBMCs, obtained at surgery. These receptors all come from a male donor with early-stage non-small cell lung cancer.

In this sample, this clonotype turned up a few times. The chain joins TRBV6-5 to TRBJ2-3; tentative D call: TRBD2 (6 bases). Trimming stripped 5 bases from V and 6 bases from J, with 15 bases between. This CDR3 region has 14 residues. Germline lookup yields CDR1 MNHEY and CDR2 SVGAGI. DNA of the CDR3: TGTGCCAGCAGTCGGGGACTCGTTTCTGATACGCAGTATTTT. Amino acid sequence: CASSRGLVSDTQYF.

This rearrangement joins TRBV6-2 or TRBV6-3 to TRBJ1-1, with unresolved D. Germline V gene lookup returns CDR1 MNHEY and CDR2 SVGEGT. The CDR3 is made up of 15 amino acids. V was shortened by 3 bases and J by 7 bases, with 18 bases between the two germline ends. The CDR3 nucleotides read TGTGCCAGCAGTTATGGGGTGGTTGGTCAGTTTGAAGCTTTCTTT. Translating gives CASSYGVVGQFEAFF.

This clonotype was observed a handful of times. CDR3 nucleotides: TGTGCCTGGAGAAAGCAGGGGGCAGCCGAAGCTTTCTTT. It specifies CAWRKQGAAEAFF. This sequence joins TRBV30 and TRBJ1-1, with 8 bases fitting TRBD1. The trim removed 3 bases at V and 8 bases at J, leaving 8 bases unmatched. Germline assignment: CDR1 GTSNPN and CDR2 SVGIG (reference sequence). The CDR3 extends over 13 amino acids.

This clonotype was detected a few times. The chain uses TRBV5-1 and TRBJ2-7; D is unclear. The CDR3 extends over 14 amino acids. The germline V and J ends were trimmed by 0 bases and 0 bases, with 7 bases remaining between them. Looked up from germline, CDR1 is SGHRS and CDR2 is YFSETQ. The CDR3 DNA sequence: TGCGCCAGCAGCTTGGCCAGGAGCTCCTACGAGCAGTACTTC. It is translated as CASSLARSSYEQYF.

This clonotype was observed many times. This chain links TRBV7-2 with TRBJ1-1; 8 bases line up with TRBD1. The CDR3 is made up of 14 amino acids. The V and J ends lost 4 bases and 5 bases, in that order; junction bases with no gene match: 6. CDR1 and CDR2 from the germline V gene are SGHTA and FQGNSA. CDR3 amino acids: CASSSDRGLTEAFF. The CDR3 bases are TGTGCCAGCAGCTCAGACAGGGGCTTGACTGAAGCTTTCTTT.

This clonotype has just a few counts. The chain is built from TRBV5-1 and TRBJ2-2; D possibly corresponds to TRBD2 (7 bases). Germline V gives CDR1 SGHRS, CDR2 YFSETQ. There are 15 residues in the CDR3. Deletions cut 2 bases from V and 4 bases from J, with 12 bases between. The CDR3 region has the DNA TGCGCCAGCAGCTTCAACAGGGAGGGCACCGGGGAGCTGTTTTTT. This gives the protein CASSFNREGTGELFF.

The gene calls are TRBV5-6 and TRBJ1-6; D uncertain. The CDR3 loop spans 12 amino acids. CDR1 SGHDT and CDR2 YYEEEE come from the germline V gene. The V end lost 4 bases, the J end lost 8 bases, and 7 bases lay between the germline ends. CDR3 bases: TGTGCCAGCAGCACCCAGTATTCACCCCTCCACTTT. Protein product: CASSTQYSPLHF.

This clonotype was seen more than once but under ten times. V and J are TRBV3-1 and TRBJ1-5; D gene uncertain. The CDR3 consists of 14 residues. In germline, CDR1 is LGHDT, CDR2 YNNKEL (reference sequence). The V end was cut by 5 bases, the J end by 4 bases, with 12 bases between. The CDR3 reads CASSMNGPNQPQHF. The CDR3 bases are TGTGCCAGCAGCATGAACGGCCCAAATCAGCCCCAGCATTTT. The variable domain in full, with the rest retrieved from reference TRBV3-1 and TRBJ1-5, is DTAVSQTPKYLVTQMGNDKSIKCEQNLGHDTMYWYKQDSKKFLKIMFSYNNKELIINETVPNRFSPKSPDKAHLNLHINSLELGDSAVYFCASSMNGPNQPQHFGDGTRLSIL.

Here the CDR3 reads CASSQAQLGKQPQHF. The CDR3 coding sequence is TGCGCCAGCAGCCAAGCTCAGTTGGGGAAACAGCCCCAGCATTTT. The chain joins TRBV4-3 to TRBJ1-5; D is ambiguous. The length of the CDR3 is 15 residues. The V gene lost 1 base and the J gene lost 7 bases, with 14 bases spanning the gap. Germline CDR1 is LGHNA and CDR2 is YSLEER.

This clonotype was counted once. This chain links TRBV5-1 with TRBJ1-4, with TRBD1 as a possible D gene (5 bases). The CDR3 runs 14 residues. Germline assignment: CDR1 SGHRS and CDR2 YFSETQ. V lost 4 bases and J lost 4, with 11 bases in between. The CDR3 bases are TGCGCCAGCAGCCTCCGGGGCCTTAATGAAAAACTGTTTTTT. It yields the protein CASSLRGLNEKLFF.

This clonotype showed up just a few times. This chain links TRBV7-9 with TRBJ2-3; TRBD1 or TRBD2 may be the D gene (5 bases each). The V gene lost 6 bases and the J gene lost 1 base, with 11 bases spanning the gap. The germline gives CDR1 SEHNR, CDR2 FQNEAQ (reference sequence). The CDR3 totals 14 residues. CDR3 sequence reads: CASRTQEGTDTQYF. DNA for the CDR3: TGTGCCAGCAGGACACAGGAGGGCACAGATACGCAGTATTTT.

Only a few counts were recorded for this clonotype. The chain uses TRBV10-3 and TRBJ2-1; D gene uncertain. V gave up 4 bases and J gave up 7 bases, with 14 bases separating them. In germline, CDR1 is ENHRY, CDR2 SYGVKD. The CDR3 loop spans 14 amino acids. The CDR3 bases are TGTGCCATCAGTGTGGCACCACCTGCAAATGAGCAGTTCTTC. Its translation: CAISVAPPANEQFF.

This clonotype was seen a few times. The J gene is TRBJ2-7, the V gene TRBV7-2, with D unresolved. The CDR3 consists of 14 residues. V was trimmed by 1 base and J by 3 bases, leaving 10 bases between them. Germline lookup yields CDR1 SGHTA and CDR2 FQGNSA. The CDR3 loop is CASSLDGSRYEQYF. The CDR3 DNA reads as TGTGCCAGCAGCTTAGATGGTAGCCGCTACGAGCAGTACTTC.

V and J are TRBV7-2 and TRBJ2-3, with D possibly being TRBD1 (5 bases). The V gene lost 3 bases and the J gene lost 0 bases, with 10 bases spanning the gap. The germline CDR1 and CDR2 sequences are SGHTA and FQGNSA. The CDR3 runs to 15 residues. The CDR3: CASSFSRASTDTQYF. CDR3 DNA sequence: TGTGCCAGCAGCTTTAGCAGGGCTAGCACAGATACGCAGTATTTT.

The rearrangement links TRBV28 to TRBJ2-3, with D unresolved. Germline CDR1 reads MDHEN; CDR2 reads SYDVKM. Trimming took 2 bases from V and 4 from J, leaving 10 bases between them. The CDR3 is made up of 14 amino acids. CDR3 in DNA: TGTGCCAGCAGTTTAGGTGCACACTCAGATACGCAGTATTTT. Encoded protein: CASSLGAHSDTQYF.

This rearrangement joins TRBV5-5 to TRBJ1-6; tentatively, D is TRBD1 (5 bases). Per the germline V gene, CDR1 is SGHKS and CDR2 is YYEKEE (reference sequence). There are 15 residues in the CDR3. Trimming removed 0 bases at V and 9 bases at J, with 13 bases between. CDR3 sequence: CASSLAGTNGSPLHF. In DNA, the CDR3 is TGTGCCAGCAGCTTGGCCGGGACCAACGGTTCACCCCTCCACTTT.

The table lists this clonotype with many counts. This chain links TRBV2 with TRBJ2-3; D is possibly TRBD1 (6 bases). The V end lost 7 bases, the J end lost 1 base, and 21 bases lay between the germline ends. The CDR3 extends over 17 amino acids. Germline CDR1 SNHLY, CDR2 FYNNEI. The chain's CDR3 is CASTLARDTVRTDTQYF. CDR3 DNA: TGTGCCAGCACCCTAGCCCGGGACACAGTTCGCACAGATACGCAGTATTTT.

This clonotype was picked up many times. The chain has TRBV5-1 and TRBJ2-2; no definite D call. Trimming shortened V by 4 bases and J by 6 bases, and 10 bases separated the two germline ends. The CDR3 spans 13 residues. CDR1 and CDR2 from the germline V gene are SGHRS and YFSETQ. The CDR3 coding sequence is TGCGCCAGCAGCCCGGTGGTGGCCGGGGAGCTGTTTTTT. Protein: CASSPVVAGELFF.

This clonotype was detected ten times or more. This chain connects TRBV6-5 to TRBJ2-1; no reliable D call. The ends were cut back, 7 bases at V and 7 bases at J, with 14 bases in the middle. Germline V gene data show CDR1 as MNHEY and CDR2 as SVGAGI. The CDR3 totals 13 residues. This chain's CDR3 is CASTLYDGNEQFF. In DNA form, the CDR3 reads TGTGCCAGCACCCTCTATGACGGGAATGAGCAGTTCTTC.

This CDR3 reads CAISEGQGPNEQFF. The CDR3 DNA sequence: TGTGCCATCAGTGAAGGGCAGGGGCCCAATGAGCAGTTCTTC. The chain employs TRBV10-3 and TRBJ2-1; possibly TRBD1 for D (6 bases). The germline V and J ends were trimmed by 3 bases and 6 bases, with 12 bases remaining between them. Per the germline V gene, CDR1 is ENHRY and CDR2 is SYGVKD. The CDR3 is made up of 14 amino acids.

The chain joins TRBV6-5 to TRBJ2-5, with a possible D match to TRBD1 (6 bases). The CDR3 length is 15 residues. Trimming took off 0 bases at V and 3 bases at J, with 11 bases between the two ends. CDR1 and CDR2 (germline): MNHEY, SVGAGI. CDR3 nucleotides: TGTGCCAGCAGTTACTCGACAGGCCTGAAAGAGACCCAGTACTTC. Residues: CASSYSTGLKETQYF.

This clonotype occurred many times. The chain uses TRBV10-3 and TRBJ2-1; 8 positions agree with TRBD1. CDR1 ENHRY and CDR2 SYGVKD come from the germline V gene. The V and J ends lost 2 bases and 4 bases, in that order; junction bases with no gene match: 1. The CDR3 length is 14 residues. CDR3 amino acids: CAISEGTGYNEQFF. The CDR3 bases are TGTGCCATCAGTGAGGGGACAGGATACAATGAGCAGTTCTTC.

The V and J genes are TRBV7-6 and TRBJ2-3; D remains ambiguous. The germline V and J ends were trimmed by 1 base and 0 bases, with 5 bases remaining between them. Germline V CDR1 and CDR2: SGHVS, FNYEAQ. CDR3 length: 14 residues. This chain's CDR3 is CASSLGVSTDTQYF. The CDR3 nucleotides read TGTGCCAGCAGCTTAGGGGTGAGCACAGATACGCAGTATTTT.

The chain joins TRBV7-2 to TRBJ2-2; tentative D call: TRBD1 (5 bases). V was pared by 4 bases and J by 0 bases, with 12 bases between. Germline V lookup: CDR1 SGHTA, CDR2 FQGNSA. This CDR3 region has 16 residues. The CDR3 protein is CASSSFLQANTGELFF. The CDR3 nucleotides are TGTGCCAGCAGCTCGTTCTTACAGGCGAACACCGGGGAGCTGTTTTTT. Variable domain in full (rest from reference TRBV7-2 and TRBJ2-2): GAGVSQSPSNKVTEKGKDVELRCDPISGHTALYWYRQSLGQGLEFLIYFQGNSAPDKSGLPSDRFSAERTGGSVSTLTIQRTQQEDSAVYLCASSSFLQANTGELFFGEGSRLTVL.

The CDR3 region is CASSLRRYEQYF. The CDR3 DNA reads TGTGCCAGCAGTTTACGACGATACGAGCAGTACTTC. The chain links TRBV12-3 or TRBV12-4 to TRBJ2-7; D not certain. The CDR3 runs 12 residues. V was cut by 2 bases and J by 4 bases, with 6 bases left in between.

The chain carries TRBV3-1 and TRBJ2-3; no reliable D call. CDR1 and CDR2 from the germline V gene are LGHDT and YNNKEL (reference sequence). With 3 bases removed from V and 4 bases from J, the gap between germline ends came to 14 bases. The CDR3 sequence is 15 residues long. DNA for the CDR3: TGTGCCAGCAGCCACTTTTTCCTGAAGGCAGATACGCAGTATTTT. It is translated as CASSHFFLKADTQYF.